These 29 T cell receptor beta chains came from one sample sequenced in a study of cytomegalovirus exposure and HLA in healthy donors (dated by TCRdb to about 2017). Libraries were prepared through the immunoSEQ multiplex PCR assay. TCRdb stores this immuneACCESS table with in-frame sequences only. Part of the clones is absent; in the studies checked, under half of the shortfall reflects unresolved V genes, and no reason is known for the rest. Present in this sample are 120,000 or so clones, around 90% of which were seen just once. The ten largest clonotypes hold about 2% of the sample. The sample taken for sequencing was PBMCs. The receptors stem from a woman between 18 and 30 years old in good health and CMV-seronegative.

The rearrangement uses TRBV15 and TRBJ2-3, with 9 bases matching TRBD2. Germline CDR1 LNHNV, CDR2 YYDKDF (reference sequence). The CDR3 covers 15 residues. V lost 3 bases and J lost 2; bases outside the gene matches: 3. The CDR3 nucleotides read TGTGCCACCAGCAGCTTAGCGGGAGTCACAGATACGCAGTATTTT. It specifies CATSSLAGVTDTQYF. Filled out from reference TRBV15 and TRBJ2-3, the complete variable domain reads DAMVIQNPRYQVTQFGKPVTLSCSQTLNHNVMYWYQQKSSQAPKLLFHYYDKDFNNEADTPDNFQSRRPNTSFCFLDIRSPGLGDTAMYLCATSSLAGVTDTQYFGPGTRLTVL.

The rearrangement uses TRBV6-6 and TRBJ2-7; TRBD2 is a possible D gene (6 bases). The CDR3 runs to 13 residues. CDR1 and CDR2 from the germline V gene are MNHNY and SVGAGI (reference sequence). V shed 4 bases and J shed 4 bases, with 11 bases lying between them. CDR3 sequence reads: CASSSPRGYEQYF. In nucleotides, the CDR3 is TGTGCCAGCAGTTCCCCTCGGGGGTACGAGCAGTACTTC.

V gene TRBV5-4 combines with J gene TRBJ2-3; 10 bases line up with TRBD1. The CDR3 contains 14 residues. Unmatched junction bases numbered 7, after V lost 4 bases and J lost 8 bases. Germline CDR1 and CDR2: SGHNT and YYREEE (reference sequence). For the CDR3, the DNA is TGTGCCAGCAGCGGACAGGGGGGCGCAGGTACGCAGTATTTT. It translates to CASSGQGGAGTQYF.

J is TRBJ2-7 and V is TRBV15; tentatively, D is TRBD2 (6 bases). Germline V gene data show CDR1 as LNHNV and CDR2 as YYDKDF (reference sequence). The CDR3 loop spans 15 amino acids. V was trimmed by 5 bases and J by 0 bases, leaving 14 bases between them. The CDR3 sequence is CATSGSGGISYEQYF. The CDR3, as DNA: TGTGCCACCAGCGGGTCAGGCGGGATCTCCTACGAGCAGTACTTC.

This chain connects TRBV30 to TRBJ2-1; 13 nucleotides align to TRBD2. The CDR3 sequence is 17 residues long. CDR1 and CDR2 (germline): GTSNPN, SVGIG (reference sequence). Losses at the gene ends were 1 base for V and 2 bases for J; bases not matched to a gene: 5. CDR3 coding DNA: TGTGCCTGGAGTGGACTAGCGGGAGGTCGTCCCTACAATGAGCAGTTCTTC. Its protein product is CAWSGLAGGRPYNEQFF.

This clone was seen only a few times. The rearrangement joins TRBV28 to TRBJ2-7; 12 positions match TRBD2. This CDR3 is 13 amino acids long. CDR1 and CDR2 from the germline V gene are MDHEN and SYDVKM. Trimming cost V 9 bases and J 5 bases; bases outside gene matches: 5. In nucleotides, the CDR3 is TGTGCCAGTGGGACTAGCGGGTCCGACGAGCAGTACTTC. Translation: CASGTSGSDEQYF.

The genes are TRBV6-1 and TRBJ2-1; D is perhaps TRBD1 (6 bases). Germline V gene lookup returns CDR1 MNHNS and CDR2 SASEGT. The CDR3 totals 14 residues. V lost 10 bases to trimming and J lost 3 bases, with 16 bases between them. The CDR3 is CATGDPGHYNEQFF. The DNA of the CDR3 is TGTGCCACTGGGGACCCGGGACACTACAATGAGCAGTTCTTC.

This clone has just one count. The chain links TRBV10-3 to TRBJ2-7, with 7 bases aligning to TRBD2. The germline V gene has CDR1 ENHRY and CDR2 SYGVKD. Trimming took 3 bases from V and 4 from J; bases not matched to a gene: 6. The CDR3 extends over 14 amino acids. For the CDR3, the DNA is TGTGCCATCAGTGAAGAGGGGAGGGGATACGAGCAGTACTTC. Translation: CAISEEGRGYEQYF.

The chain joins TRBV6-6 to TRBJ2-7; 9 nucleotides agree with TRBD2. In germline, CDR1 is MNHNY, CDR2 SVGAGI (reference sequence). This CDR3 is built from 13 residues. The trim removed 10 bases at V and 3 bases at J, leaving 7 bases unmatched. Here the CDR3 DNA reads TGTGCCACCCGGCGGGAGGGCTTCTACGAGCAGTACTTC. This codes for CATRREGFYEQYF.

The V call is TRBV13, the J call TRBJ2-1; TRBD1 aligns across 9 bases. Germline loops: CDR1 PRHDT, CDR2 FYEKMQ (reference sequence). J gave up 8 bases and V 5 bases, and 10 bases lay outside the gene matches. This CDR3 has 15 residues. The CDR3 DNA sequence: TGTGCCAGCAGCCCGGCCGGGACAGGGTTTGATGAGCAGTTCTTC. Translated, it gives CASSPAGTGFDEQFF. Full variable domain (rest looked up from reference TRBV13 and TRBJ2-1): AAGVIQSPRHLIKEKRETATLKCYPIPRHDTVYWYQQGPGQDPQFLISFYEKMQSDKGSIPDRFSAQQFSDYHSELNMSSLELGDSALYFCASSPAGTGFDEQFFGPGTRLTVL.

In regard to this clone: Other DNA sequences of this sample code for an identical CDR3. This chain uses TRBV19 with TRBJ2-7; 12 bases match TRBD2. The V segment lost 6 bases and the J segment 3 bases; nucleotides outside the gene matches: 3. The germline V gene has CDR1 LNHDA and CDR2 SQIVND (reference sequence). The CDR3 runs 14 residues. CDR3 DNA: TGTGCCAGTAGCCCGGGACTAGCGGGCTACGAGCAGTACTTC. Translating it yields CASSPGLAGYEQYF. The full variable domain, with the rest looked up from reference TRBV19 and TRBJ2-7, is DGGITQSPKYLFRKEGQNVTLSCEQNLNHDAMYWYRQDPGQGLRLIYYSQIVNDFQKGDIAEGYSVSREKKESFPLTVTSAQKNPTAFYLCASSPGLAGYEQYFGPGTRLTVT.

V and J are TRBV5-1 and TRBJ2-3; the match to TRBD2 covers 10 bases. Trimming at V came to 2 bases and at J to 2 bases, leaving 2 bases not matched to a gene. The CDR3 runs to 15 residues. Germline V gene lookup returns CDR1 SGHRS and CDR2 YFSETQ. The CDR3 spells CASSFLAGDTDTQYF. CDR3 nucleotides: TGCGCCAGCAGCTTTCTAGCGGGAGACACAGATACGCAGTATTTT.

This clone was picked up one time. The chain employs TRBV7-9 and TRBJ2-7; 8 bases line up with TRBD2. The CDR3 runs 15 residues. V was clipped by 5 bases and J by 4 bases; unmatched bases: 10. Germline-derived CDR1 and CDR2 are SEHNR and FQNEAQ (reference sequence). As DNA, the CDR3 is TGTGCCAGCAGCCGAGGGGGACTAGTCGAATACGAGCAGTACTTC. This sequence encodes CASSRGGLVEYEQYF.

The genes are TRBV2 and TRBJ2-3, with 8 bases identical to TRBD2. Per the germline V gene, CDR1 is SNHLY and CDR2 is FYNNEI. Trimming at V came to 3 bases and at J to 0 bases, leaving 2 bases not matched to a gene. This CDR3 has 15 residues. As DNA, the CDR3 is TGTGCCAGCAGTGACTCTAGCGGGAGCACAGATACGCAGTATTTT. Its translation is CASSDSSGSTDTQYF.

The gene calls are TRBV27 and TRBJ2-7; D remains unclear. Looked up from germline, CDR1 is MNHEY and CDR2 is SMNVEV (reference sequence). This CDR3 comprises 13 residues. V lost 3 bases and J 2 bases, leaving 8 bases between the germline ends. CDR3 protein: CASSLAFPYEQYF. In nucleotides, the CDR3 is TGTGCCAGCAGTTTGGCTTTTCCCTACGAGCAGTACTTC.

The rearrangement uses TRBV7-8 and TRBJ2-7, with TRBD2 matching over 11 bases. Germline V gene data show CDR1 as SGHVS and CDR2 as FQNEAQ. V shed 4 bases, J shed 3 bases, and the junction held 8 bases outside the gene matches. CDR3 size: 16 residues. DNA of the CDR3: TGTGCCAGCAGCTCCGGACTGGGGACTAGCGGCTACGAGCAGTACTTC. Protein product: CASSSGLGTSGYEQYF.

The chain employs TRBV5-1 and TRBJ1-2, with 8 positions matching TRBD1. CDR1 and CDR2 from the germline V gene are SGHRS and YFSETQ. The CDR3 consists of 12 residues. The CDR3 DNA reads TGCGCTACGCGGACAGGGACCTATGGCTACACCTTC. It encodes CATRTGTYGYTF.

The J gene is TRBJ1-1, the V gene TRBV6-5; D gene unclear. The CDR3 runs 14 residues. V lost 0 bases to trimming and J lost 0 bases, with 5 bases between them. The germline CDR1 and CDR2 sequences are MNHEY and SVGAGI. The CDR3 here is CASSYSALNTEAFF. Written as DNA, the CDR3 is TGTGCCAGCAGTTACTCTGCGTTGAACACTGAAGCTTTCTTT.

This clone came up once. The rearrangement uses TRBV9 and TRBJ2-1; TRBD2 aligns across 7 bases. The CDR3 has 17 residues. V shed 3 bases and J 4 bases; nucleotides not matched to a gene: 13. Germline V lookup: CDR1 SGDLS, CDR2 YYNGEE. The CDR3 here is CASSAPLARGIYNEQFF. CDR3 bases: TGTGCCAGCAGCGCTCCACTAGCGAGAGGTATATACAATGAGCAGTTCTTC.

The V and J genes are TRBV11-3 and TRBJ1-2; D unresolved. The CDR3 sequence is 12 residues long. V gave up 7 bases and J gave up 9 bases, with 15 bases separating them. Germline V gives CDR1 SGHNT, CDR2 YENEEA. CDR3 in DNA: TGTGCCAGCACCGCCGACGGGGTTCGCTACACCTTC. Translated, it gives CASTADGVRYTF.

V and J are TRBV5-5 and TRBJ2-5, with 11 bases identical to TRBD2. This CDR3 has 15 residues. The junction had 4 bases not matched to a gene; V was cut back by 4 bases and J by 2 bases. From germline, CDR1 is SGHKS and CDR2 YYEKEE (reference sequence). The CDR3 region is CASSLGLAVQETQYF. The CDR3 DNA sequence: TGTGCCAGCAGCCTGGGACTAGCGGTGCAAGAGACCCAGTACTTC.

The chain employs TRBV2 and TRBJ2-1; D uncertain. The CDR3 runs 16 residues. Germline V lookup: CDR1 SNHLY, CDR2 FYNNEI. V lost 2 bases, J lost 0 bases, and 11 bases lay in between. The DNA of the CDR3 is TGTGCCAGCAGTGAAACGGAGCCGAGCTCCTACAATGAGCAGTTCTTC. This encodes CASSETEPSSYNEQFF. Variable domain in full (rest from reference TRBV2 and TRBJ2-1): EPEVTQTPSHQVTQMGQEVILRCVPISNHLYFYWYRQILGQKVEFLVSFYNNEISEKSEIFDDQFSVERPDGSNFTLKIRSTKLEDSAMYFCASSETEPSSYNEQFFGPGTRLTVL.

The chain recombines TRBV4-1 with TRBJ1-2, with D possibly TRBD1 on 5 matching bases. With 6 bases removed from V and 3 bases from J, the gap between germline ends came to 14 bases. Germline V CDR1 and CDR2: MGHRA, YSYEKL. This CDR3 region has 14 residues. CDR3 in DNA: TGCGCCAGCAGACGAGAGGGAGGGGACTATGGCTACACCTTC. It is translated as CASRREGGDYGYTF.

The V and J genes are TRBV2 and TRBJ1-2, with 10 bases identical to TRBD1. Germline-derived CDR1 and CDR2 are SNHLY and FYNNEI. There are 14 residues in the CDR3. J lost 2 bases, V lost 6 bases, and 3 bases had no gene match. The CDR3, as DNA: TGTGCCAGCAGCCGGGACAGGGGAAACTATGGCTACACCTTC. This translates into CASSRDRGNYGYTF.

The genes are TRBV5-4 and TRBJ1-1, with 7 positions matching TRBD1. The CDR3 is 13 amino acids. The V gene's germline CDR1 is SGHNT and CDR2 YYREEE (reference sequence). V trimming: 2 bases; J trimming: 7 bases; junction bases outside the gene matches: 5. CDR3 in DNA: TGTGCCAGCAGCTTTACAGGGGACCGTGAAGCTTTCTTT. Protein: CASSFTGDREAFF.

The CDR3 protein is CASSQDGGTNYGYTF. The CDR3 DNA is TGTGCCAGCAGCCAAGATGGGGGGACTAACTATGGCTACACCTTC. The V call is TRBV4-2, the J call TRBJ1-2, with a weak D call TRBD1 (5 bases). Per germline, CDR1 LGHNA and CDR2 YNFKEQ. This CDR3 has 15 residues. V lost 0 bases, J lost 0 bases, and 8 bases lay in between.

The chain is built from TRBV6-5 and TRBJ1-3, with D possibly matching TRBD1 (5 bases). CDR3 length: 13 amino acids. Germline V gives CDR1 MNHEY, CDR2 SVGAGI. V lost 10 bases and J 4 bases, leaving 14 bases between the germline ends. For the CDR3, the DNA is TGTGCCACCTACACAGGAGACGGAAACACCATATATTTT. Translation gives CATYTGDGNTIYF.

The chain is built from TRBV19 and TRBJ1-1; the D gene is possibly TRBD1 (6 bases). V lost 5 bases and J 11 bases, leaving 18 bases between the germline ends. Germline V gene sequence: CDR1 LNHDA, CDR2 SQIVND (reference sequence). This CDR3 region has 13 residues. CDR3 sequence reads: CASSLLTGVDAFF. In DNA form, the CDR3 reads TGTGCCAGTAGTCTCCTGACAGGCGTTGACGCTTTCTTT.

The chain has TRBV4-2 and TRBJ2-1; 11 bases map to TRBD2. The CDR3 contains 16 residues. Germline V gene lookup returns CDR1 LGHNA and CDR2 YNFKEQ. V was clipped by 0 bases and J by 6 bases; unmatched bases: 4. The DNA for the CDR3 is TGTGCCAGCAGCCAAGATACTAGCGGGAGCTTCAATGAGCAGTTCTTC. Translating it yields CASSQDTSGSFNEQFF.